This T cell receptor (beta chain) was found in a study of human T cells and chemical hapten exposure. Study-level results: Higher patch test scores went with higher counts of PT1 expanded TCRs. Controls formed significantly fewer large CDR3 similarity clusters than expanded TCRs did.

Regarding this clonotype: The antigen is not known.

Indicated time point: pre-sensitization, week 0. Treatment indicated: therapeutic diphenylcyclopropenone sensitization with weekly scalp DPC. The germline gives CDR1 KGHSH, CDR2 LQKENI. The CDR3 runs 15 residues. Trimming left V 3 bases short and J 9 bases short, with 20 bases between. TCRdb used MiXCR to reprocess the RACE reads, holding one entry per CDR3 protein. The sample holds under 400,000 distinct CDR3 sequences, 5% to 6.5% seen once. The source is a woman in her forties or fifties with alopecia areata. Some clones in this sample may be carry-over from other donors' samples. This chain joins TRBV18 and TRBJ1-2; perhaps TRBD1 as D (5 bases). The sequenced sample was whole blood, obtained in connection with sensitization to the hapten diphenylcyclopropenone (DPC). The CDR3 protein is CASSPRGPQGTSYTF. The DNA of the CDR3 is TGTGCCAGCTCACCCCGGGGTCCGCAGGGAACGAGCTACACCTTC.